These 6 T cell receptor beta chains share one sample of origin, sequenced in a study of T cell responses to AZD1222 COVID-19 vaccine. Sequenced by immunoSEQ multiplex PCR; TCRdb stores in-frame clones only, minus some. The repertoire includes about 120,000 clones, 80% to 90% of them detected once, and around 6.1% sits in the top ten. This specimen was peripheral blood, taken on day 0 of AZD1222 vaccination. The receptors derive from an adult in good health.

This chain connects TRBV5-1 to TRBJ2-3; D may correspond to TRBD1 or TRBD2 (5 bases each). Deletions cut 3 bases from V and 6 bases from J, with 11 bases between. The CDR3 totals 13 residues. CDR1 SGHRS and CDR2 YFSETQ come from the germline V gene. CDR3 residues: CASSSDRGDTQYF. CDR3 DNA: TGCGCCAGCAGCTCTGACCGGGGCGATACGCAGTATTTT.

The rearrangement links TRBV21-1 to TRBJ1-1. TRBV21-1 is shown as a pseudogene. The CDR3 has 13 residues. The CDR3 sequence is CASSTGKNTEAFF. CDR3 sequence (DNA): TGTGCCAGCAGCACCGGGAAAAACACTGAAGCTTTCTTT.

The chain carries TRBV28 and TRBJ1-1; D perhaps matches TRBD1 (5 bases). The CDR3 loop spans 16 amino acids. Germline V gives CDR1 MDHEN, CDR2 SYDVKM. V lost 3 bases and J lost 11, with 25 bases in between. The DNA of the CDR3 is TGTGCCAGCAGTTTGTGGGGCAGCGGGGCCCGGGTCGTGGCTTTCTTT. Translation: CASSLWGSGARVVAFF.

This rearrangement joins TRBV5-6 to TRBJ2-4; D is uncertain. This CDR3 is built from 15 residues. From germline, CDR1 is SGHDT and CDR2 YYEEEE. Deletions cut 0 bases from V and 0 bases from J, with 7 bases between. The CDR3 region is CASSLGLIAKNIQYF. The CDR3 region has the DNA TGTGCCAGCAGCTTGGGACTTATAGCCAAAAACATTCAGTACTTC.

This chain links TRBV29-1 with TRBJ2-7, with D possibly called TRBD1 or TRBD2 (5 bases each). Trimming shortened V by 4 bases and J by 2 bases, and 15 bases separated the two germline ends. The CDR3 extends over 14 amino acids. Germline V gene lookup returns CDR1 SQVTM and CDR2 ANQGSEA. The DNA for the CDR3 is TGCAGCGTTGTACCGTCAGGGAGACCCTACGAGCAGTACTTC. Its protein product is CSVVPSGRPYEQYF.

In DNA form, the CDR3 reads TGTGCCAGCAACGGGCCCCTAACGGCGCAGTATTTT. Its protein is CASNGPLTAQYF. V gene TRBV28 combines with J gene TRBJ2-3; D uncertain. Germline V lookup: CDR1 MDHEN, CDR2 SYDVKM. The V end lost 7 bases, the J end lost 10 bases, and 15 bases lay between the germline ends. The CDR3 contains 12 residues.